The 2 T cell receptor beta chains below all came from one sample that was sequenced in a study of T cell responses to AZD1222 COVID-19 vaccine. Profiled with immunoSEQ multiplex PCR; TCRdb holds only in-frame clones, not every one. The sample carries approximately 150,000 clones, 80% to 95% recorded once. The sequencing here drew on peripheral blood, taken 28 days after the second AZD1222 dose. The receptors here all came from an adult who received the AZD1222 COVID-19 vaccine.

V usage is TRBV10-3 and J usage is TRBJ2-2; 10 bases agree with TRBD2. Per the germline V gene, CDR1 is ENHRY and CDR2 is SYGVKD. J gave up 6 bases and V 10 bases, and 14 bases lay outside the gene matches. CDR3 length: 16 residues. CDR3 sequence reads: CATLGAGGPTAGELFF. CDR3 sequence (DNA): TGTGCCACCCTCGGAGCGGGAGGGCCGACGGCCGGGGAGCTGTTTTTT.

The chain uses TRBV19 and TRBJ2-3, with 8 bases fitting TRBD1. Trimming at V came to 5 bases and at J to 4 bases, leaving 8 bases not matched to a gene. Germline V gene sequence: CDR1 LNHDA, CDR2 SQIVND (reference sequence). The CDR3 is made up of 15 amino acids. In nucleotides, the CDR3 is TGTGCCAGTAGTGCCCGACAGGGGATCGCAGATACGCAGTATTTT. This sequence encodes CASSARQGIADTQYF.